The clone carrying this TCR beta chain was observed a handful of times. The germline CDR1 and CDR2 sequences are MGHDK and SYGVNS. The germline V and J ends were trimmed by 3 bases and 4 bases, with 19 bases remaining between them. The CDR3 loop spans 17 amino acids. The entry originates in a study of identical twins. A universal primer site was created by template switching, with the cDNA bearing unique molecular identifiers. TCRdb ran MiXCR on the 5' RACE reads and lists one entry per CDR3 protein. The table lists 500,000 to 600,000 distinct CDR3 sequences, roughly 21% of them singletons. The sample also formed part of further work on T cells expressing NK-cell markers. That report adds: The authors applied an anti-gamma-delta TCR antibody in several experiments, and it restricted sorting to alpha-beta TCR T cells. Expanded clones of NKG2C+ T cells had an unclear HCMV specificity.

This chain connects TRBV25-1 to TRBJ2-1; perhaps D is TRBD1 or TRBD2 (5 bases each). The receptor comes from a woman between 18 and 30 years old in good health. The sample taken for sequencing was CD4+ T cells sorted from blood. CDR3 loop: CASSDPTGTPPYNEQFF. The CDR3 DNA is TGTGCCAGCAGTGACCCTACCGGGACCCCTCCTTACAATGAGCAGTTCTTC.